This T cell receptor beta chain is from a study of T cells after yellow fever vaccination. Overall study: Researchers used SMART-Seq v4 Ultra Low Input to prepare fractions that had low cell numbers.

By 5'RACE template switching, TCR cDNA was produced, with a universal primer site and UMIs added in the process. TCRdb reprocessed the 5' RACE reads via MiXCR and lists one record per CDR3 protein. The data contain some 670,000 distinct CDR3 sequences, roughly an eighth of them singletons. CDR3 length equals 17 residues. CDR1 is SGHDT and CDR2 is YYEEEE in the germline V gene. V was cut by 4 bases and J by 2 bases, with 20 bases left in between. With respect to this clonotype: Antigen unknown.

The study, taken as a whole, reports: Clones from primary vaccination mostly reappeared after the booster (roughly 95% CD4, over 85% CD8). Researchers report a weaker secondary response that nonetheless peaked faster, day 5 versus 15.

The TCR was taken from a man aged 25 to 40 who received the YFV17D yellow fever vaccine. The chain couples TRBV5-6 to TRBJ2-3; D perhaps matches TRBD1 (5 bases). The sample was PBMCs, taken on the day of the yellow fever booster vaccination. The CDR3 region is CASSNIPLLTDTDTQYF. The CDR3 nucleotides read TGTGCCAGCAGCAACATTCCACTTCTGACAGACACAGATACGCAGTATTTT.